The 10 T cell receptor beta chains in this list originate from one sample, sequenced in a study of T cells in Graves' hyperthyroidism and ophthalmopathy. RNA transcripts gave rise to amplified TCR beta CDR3 regions. HTBI primers were employed in a first-round RT-PCR of the TCR CDR3. Each CDR3 protein is one row after TCRdb ran MiXCR on the multiplex PCR reads. Here the sample spans roughly 580,000 distinct CDR3 sequences, around 14% being singletons. Input material: blood. These receptors originate from a woman younger than 45 with Graves' hyperthyroidism that later progressed to Graves' ophthalmopathy.

The chain links TRBV6-1 to TRBJ1-2; a possible D gene is TRBD1 (5 bases). Looked up from germline, CDR1 is MNHNS and CDR2 is SASEGT. Trimming stripped 5 bases from V and 2 bases from J, with 15 bases between. The CDR3 has 15 amino acids. DNA of the CDR3: TGTGCCAGCAGTTATGTAGGGACCGCCAACTATGGCTACACCTTC. Translation: CASSYVGTANYGYTF.

This clonotype was observed many times. The chain carries TRBV7-2 and TRBJ2-7; possibly TRBD2 for D (6 bases). Deletions cut 5 bases from V and 3 bases from J, with 14 bases between. CDR1 SGHTA and CDR2 FQGNSA come from the germline V gene. The CDR3 extends over 14 amino acids. The CDR3 loop reads CASSLVSAGYEQYF. The CDR3 bases are TGTGCCAGCAGCCTCGTCTCAGCGGGCTACGAGCAGTACTTC.

Many counts were recorded for this clonotype. The chain links TRBV27 to TRBJ1-5; D is undetermined. The CDR3 runs to 13 residues. The V and J ends lost 6 bases and 4 bases respectively, with 10 bases between them. Germline CDR1 reads MNHEY; CDR2 reads SMNVEV (reference sequence). The CDR3 sequence: CASSPVGNQPQHF. The CDR3 region has the DNA TGTGCCAGCAGCCCTGTGGGGAATCAGCCCCAGCATTTT.

In its sample, this clonotype was seen many times. The chain couples TRBV6-5 to TRBJ1-3; D remains unclear. The V end lost 3 bases, the J end lost 0 bases, and 9 bases lay between the germline ends. In germline, CDR1 is MNHEY, CDR2 SVGAGI. CDR3 length equals 15 residues. CDR3 residues: CASSYGSASGNTIYF. CDR3 nucleotide sequence: TGTGCCAGCAGTTATGGCAGTGCCTCTGGAAACACCATATATTTT.

The sample holds many counts of this clonotype. The rearrangement uses TRBV28 and TRBJ2-2, with TRBD2 matching 8 bases. The CDR3 extends over 16 amino acids. Germline trimming cut 8 bases from V and 0 bases from J; bases unmatched to any gene: 8. CDR1 and CDR2 (germline): MDHEN, SYDVKM. The CDR3: CASEALAGSNTGELFF. The CDR3 nucleotides are TGTGCCAGCGAAGCGTTAGCGGGATCGAACACCGGGGAGCTGTTTTTT.

This clonotype was recorded many times. This chain links TRBV30 with TRBJ1-3; D is perhaps TRBD1 (6 bases). Trimming removed 6 bases at V and 0 bases at J, with 21 bases between. CDR1 is GTSNPN and CDR2 is SVGIG in the germline V gene (reference sequence). This CDR3 is built from 17 residues. The CDR3: CACPTGPGRSSGNTIYF. Here the CDR3 DNA reads TGTGCCTGCCCGACAGGACCAGGGAGGAGCTCTGGAAACACCATATATTTT.

Comments on this clonotype: A clone one base away is much larger, so this may be a read error. The chain has TRBV12-5 and TRBJ2-1; the D gene is possibly TRBD1 (6 bases). The J call may be faulty, since TRBJ2-7 better matches the DNA end. Germline V gives CDR1 LGHNT, CDR2 FRNRAP. The CDR3 sequence is 15 residues long. For the CDR3, the DNA is TGTGCTAGTGGTTTGGTAAAGGCAGGGGCAGATGAGCAGTACTTC. This gives the protein CASGLVKAGADEQYF.

This clonotype was detected only a few times. The gene calls are TRBV5-5 and TRBJ2-1; D possibly corresponds to TRBD2 (5 bases). Matching the DNA end better, TRBJ2-7 makes the J call doubtful. Germline V lookup: CDR1 SGHKS, CDR2 YYEKEE (reference sequence). The CDR3 contains 14 residues. The DNA of the CDR3 is TGTGCCAGCAGCTTGGAGCGGTCCTACAATGAGCAGTACTTC. It yields the protein CASSLERSYNEQYF.

This clonotype was detected many times. This chain joins TRBV11-2 and TRBJ2-3; 7 bases are shared with TRBD2. The CDR3 spans 17 residues. J was trimmed by 0 bases and V by 0 bases; bases with no gene match: 6. CDR1 SGHAT and CDR2 FQNNGV come from the germline V gene. The CDR3 is CASSLDNGGGSTDTQYF. The DNA of the CDR3 is TGTGCCAGCAGCTTAGATAATGGGGGAGGGAGCACAGATACGCAGTATTTT.

In this sample, this clonotype turned up many times. The rearrangement uses TRBV5-1 and TRBJ1-1, with D perhaps TRBD1 (5 bases). Germline V gene data show CDR1 as SGHRS and CDR2 as YFSETQ. V gave up 0 bases and J gave up 1 base, with 13 bases separating them. There are 16 residues in the CDR3. CDR3 loop: CASSLVEGSGNTEAFF. CDR3 DNA sequence: TGCGCCAGCAGCTTGGTTGAGGGGAGCGGGAACACTGAAGCTTTCTTT.